This T cell receptor (beta chain) was identified in a study of monozygotic twins with inflammatory bowel disease. Findings and caveats of the study: There was no way to distinguish the different T cell subtypes.

Looked up from germline, CDR1 is KGHSH and CDR2 is LQKENI. CDR3 length: 15 residues. The authors made each sample's cDNA in eight separate reactions. Reprocessing the 5' RACE reads, TCRdb reports a single entry for every CDR3 protein and omits DNA. The repertoire shows about 300,000 distinct CDR3 sequences; the top ten hold 5.6%. For this clonotype: Its specificity is not known.

The TCR sequence derives from a human donor with ulcerative colitis or Crohn's disease, or a healthy co-twin of an affected twin (not recorded which). The J gene is TRBJ1-1, the V gene TRBV18; the TCRdb call, TRBD1, lacks DNA for checking. The sequencing input was blood. CDR3: CASSPTQGVDTEAFF.